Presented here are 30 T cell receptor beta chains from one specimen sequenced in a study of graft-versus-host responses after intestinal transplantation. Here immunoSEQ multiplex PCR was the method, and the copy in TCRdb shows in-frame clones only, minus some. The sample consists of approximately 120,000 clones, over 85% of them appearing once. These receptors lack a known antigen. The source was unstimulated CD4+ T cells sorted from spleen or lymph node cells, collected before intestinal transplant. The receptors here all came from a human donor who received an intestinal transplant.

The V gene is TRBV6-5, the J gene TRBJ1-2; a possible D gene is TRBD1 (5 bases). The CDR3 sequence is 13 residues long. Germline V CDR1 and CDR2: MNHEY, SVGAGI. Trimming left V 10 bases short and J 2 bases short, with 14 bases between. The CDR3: CANARGPNYGYTF. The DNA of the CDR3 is TGTGCCAACGCCCGGGGCCCAAACTATGGCTACACCTTC.

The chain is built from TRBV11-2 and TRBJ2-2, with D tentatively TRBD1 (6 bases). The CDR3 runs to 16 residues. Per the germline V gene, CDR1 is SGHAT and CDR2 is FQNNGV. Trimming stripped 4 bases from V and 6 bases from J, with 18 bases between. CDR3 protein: CASSSNRVIVAGELFF. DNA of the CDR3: TGTGCCAGCAGCTCGAACAGGGTTATAGTGGCCGGGGAGCTGTTTTTT.

The CDR3, as DNA: TGTGCCAGCAGCTTAGTAAGCCGATTACAGGGGGCTGACAAAGGCTACACCTTC. Translated, it gives CASSLVSRLQGADKGYTF. The V gene is TRBV7-9, the J gene TRBJ1-2; 9 bases match TRBD1. V lost 1 base, J lost 8 bases, and 17 bases stayed unmatched. Germline V gene data show CDR1 as SEHNR and CDR2 as FQNEAQ (reference sequence). The CDR3 spans 18 residues.

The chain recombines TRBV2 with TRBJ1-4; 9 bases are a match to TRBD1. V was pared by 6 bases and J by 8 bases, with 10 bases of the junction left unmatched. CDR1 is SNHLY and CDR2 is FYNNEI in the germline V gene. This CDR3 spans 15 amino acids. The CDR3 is CASRRDRELGEKLFF. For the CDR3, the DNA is TGTGCCAGCAGACGGGACAGGGAGTTGGGAGAAAAACTGTTTTTT.

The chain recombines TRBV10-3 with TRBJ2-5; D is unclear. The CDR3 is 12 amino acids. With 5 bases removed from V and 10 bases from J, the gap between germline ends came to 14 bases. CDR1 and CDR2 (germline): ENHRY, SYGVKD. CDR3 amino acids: CAISSGVGNQYF. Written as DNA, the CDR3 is TGTGCCATCAGTTCTGGTGTGGGGAACCAGTACTTC.

The CDR3 sequence is CASSLVHRQRSRDTQYF. The CDR3 DNA reads as TGTGCCAGCAGCTTAGTACACCGTCAACGTAGTCGTGATACGCAGTATTTT. The gene calls are TRBV7-2 and TRBJ2-3; no clear D. This CDR3 has 17 amino acids. Per germline, CDR1 SGHTA and CDR2 FQGNSA. The V gene lost 1 base and the J gene lost 6 bases, with 20 bases spanning the gap.

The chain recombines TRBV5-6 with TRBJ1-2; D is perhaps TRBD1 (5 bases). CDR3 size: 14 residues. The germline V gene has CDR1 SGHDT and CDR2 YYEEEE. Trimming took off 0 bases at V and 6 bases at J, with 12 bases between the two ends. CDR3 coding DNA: TGTGCCAGCAGCTTGGGACCAGGGTTCAATGGCTACACCTTC. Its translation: CASSLGPGFNGYTF. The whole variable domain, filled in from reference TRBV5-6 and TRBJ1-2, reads DAGVTQSPTHLIKTRGQQVTLRCSPKSGHDTVSWYQQALGQGPQFIFQYYEEEERQRGNFPDRFSGHQFPNYSSELNVNALLLGDSALYLCASSLGPGFNGYTFGSGTRLTVV.

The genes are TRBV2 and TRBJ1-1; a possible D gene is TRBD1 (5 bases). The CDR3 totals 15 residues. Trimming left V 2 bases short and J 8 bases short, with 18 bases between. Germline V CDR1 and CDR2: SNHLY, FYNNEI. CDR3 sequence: CASSETQSGRAEAFF. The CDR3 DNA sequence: TGTGCCAGCAGTGAAACCCAATCAGGGCGAGCCGAAGCTTTCTTT. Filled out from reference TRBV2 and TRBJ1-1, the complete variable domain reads EPEVTQTPSHQVTQMGQEVILRCVPISNHLYFYWYRQILGQKVEFLVSFYNNEISEKSEIFDDQFSVERPDGSNFTLKIRSTKLEDSAMYFCASSETQSGRAEAFFGQGTRLTVV.

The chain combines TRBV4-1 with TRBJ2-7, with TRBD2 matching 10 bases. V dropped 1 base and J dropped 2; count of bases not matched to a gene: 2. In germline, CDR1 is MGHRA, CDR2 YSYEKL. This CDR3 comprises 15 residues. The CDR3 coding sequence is TGCGCCAGCAGCCAAGGCCTAGCGGGGGCCTACGAGCAGTACTTC. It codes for CASSQGLAGAYEQYF.

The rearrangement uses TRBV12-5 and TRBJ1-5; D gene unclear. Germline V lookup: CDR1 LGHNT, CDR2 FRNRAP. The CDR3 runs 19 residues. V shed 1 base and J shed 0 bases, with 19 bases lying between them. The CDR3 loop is CASGLAQTPGSFSNQPQHF. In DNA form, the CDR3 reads TGTGCTAGTGGTTTGGCCCAAACCCCCGGATCGTTTAGCAATCAGCCCCAGCATTTT.

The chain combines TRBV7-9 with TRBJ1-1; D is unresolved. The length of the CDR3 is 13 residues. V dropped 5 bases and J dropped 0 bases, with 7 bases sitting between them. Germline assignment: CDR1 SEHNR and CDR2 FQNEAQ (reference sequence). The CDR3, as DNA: TGTGCCAGCAGCCCATTCTTGAACACTGAAGCTTTCTTT. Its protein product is CASSPFLNTEAFF.

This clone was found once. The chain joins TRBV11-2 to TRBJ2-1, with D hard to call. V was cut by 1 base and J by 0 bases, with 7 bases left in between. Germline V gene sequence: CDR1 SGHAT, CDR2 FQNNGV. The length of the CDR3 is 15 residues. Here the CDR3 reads CASSLGPSSYNEQFF. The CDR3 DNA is TGTGCCAGCAGCTTAGGTCCTAGCTCCTACAATGAGCAGTTCTTC.

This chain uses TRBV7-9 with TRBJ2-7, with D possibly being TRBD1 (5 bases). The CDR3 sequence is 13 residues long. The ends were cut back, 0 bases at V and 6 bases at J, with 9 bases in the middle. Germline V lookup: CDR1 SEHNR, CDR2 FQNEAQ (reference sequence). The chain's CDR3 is CASSLAWGVEQYF. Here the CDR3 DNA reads TGTGCCAGCAGCTTAGCGTGGGGCGTCGAGCAGTACTTC. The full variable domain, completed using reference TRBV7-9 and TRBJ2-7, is DTGVSQNPRHKITKRGQNVTFRCDPISEHNRLYWYRQTLGQGPEFLTYFQNEAQLEKSRLLSDRFSAERPKGSFSTLEIQRTEQGDSAMYLCASSLAWGVEQYFGPGTRLTVT.

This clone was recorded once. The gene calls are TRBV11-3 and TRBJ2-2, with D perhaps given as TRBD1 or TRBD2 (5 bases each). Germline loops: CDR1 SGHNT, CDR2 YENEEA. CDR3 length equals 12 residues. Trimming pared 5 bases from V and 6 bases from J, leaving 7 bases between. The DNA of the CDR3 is TGTGCCAGCAGCCGAGGGGCCGGGGAGCTGTTTTTT. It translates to CASSRGAGELFF.

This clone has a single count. In DNA form, the CDR3 reads TGTGCCAGCAGCTTCGGACAGGGTTACATTCAGTACTTC. It specifies CASSFGQGYIQYF. V is TRBV5-8 and J is TRBJ2-4, with 8 nucleotides matching TRBD1. V was pared by 2 bases and J by 8 bases, with 3 bases of the junction left unmatched. This CDR3 region has 13 residues. Germline lookup yields CDR1 SGHTS and CDR2 YDEGEE.

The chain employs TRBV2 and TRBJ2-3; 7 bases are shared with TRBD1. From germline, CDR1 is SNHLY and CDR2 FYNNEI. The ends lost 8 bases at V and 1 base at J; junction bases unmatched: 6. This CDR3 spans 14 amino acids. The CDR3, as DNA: TGTGCCAGCGGCTTAGGGACAGGCACAGATACGCAGTATTTT. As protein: CASGLGTGTDTQYF.

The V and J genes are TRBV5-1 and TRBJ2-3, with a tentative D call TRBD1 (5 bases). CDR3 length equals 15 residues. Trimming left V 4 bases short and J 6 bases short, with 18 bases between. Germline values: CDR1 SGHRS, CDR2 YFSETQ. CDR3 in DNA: TGCGCCAGCAGCCCGGCCCAAGGGCCAGGGGATACGCAGTATTTT. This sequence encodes CASSPAQGPGDTQYF.

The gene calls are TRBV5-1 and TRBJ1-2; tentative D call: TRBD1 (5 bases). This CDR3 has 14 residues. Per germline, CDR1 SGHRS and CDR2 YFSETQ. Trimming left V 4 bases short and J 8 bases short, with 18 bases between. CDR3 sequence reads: CASSAGAERRGYTF. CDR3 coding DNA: TGCGCCAGCAGCGCCGGGGCCGAACGGCGCGGCTACACCTTC.

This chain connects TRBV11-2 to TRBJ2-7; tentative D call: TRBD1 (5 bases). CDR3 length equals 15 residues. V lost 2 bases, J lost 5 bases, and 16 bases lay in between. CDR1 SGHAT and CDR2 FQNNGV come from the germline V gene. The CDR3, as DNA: TGTGCCAGCAGCTTAACGGGCAGGGTAATCAACGAGCAGTACTTC. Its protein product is CASSLTGRVINEQYF.

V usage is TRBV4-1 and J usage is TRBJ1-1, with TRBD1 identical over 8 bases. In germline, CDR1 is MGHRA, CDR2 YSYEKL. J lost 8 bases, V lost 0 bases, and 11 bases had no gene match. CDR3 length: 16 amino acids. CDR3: CASSQDRSRAGGEAFF. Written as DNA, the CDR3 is TGCGCCAGCAGCCAAGATCGGAGTCGGGCAGGGGGCGAAGCTTTCTTT.

CDR3 nucleotide sequence: TGTGCCATCAGTGAGTCCGAAGATACGCAGTATTTT. Translation gives CAISESEDTQYF. The chain carries TRBV10-3 and TRBJ2-3; D is unclear. The germline V and J ends were trimmed by 0 bases and 5 bases, with 3 bases remaining between them. Germline CDR1 ENHRY, CDR2 SYGVKD. The CDR3 has 12 residues.

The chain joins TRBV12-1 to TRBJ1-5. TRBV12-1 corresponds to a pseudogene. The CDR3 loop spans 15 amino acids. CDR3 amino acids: CASSFLVLGYQPQHF. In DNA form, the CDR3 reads TGTGCCAGCAGCTTTCTCGTACTAGGGTATCAGCCCCAGCATTTT.

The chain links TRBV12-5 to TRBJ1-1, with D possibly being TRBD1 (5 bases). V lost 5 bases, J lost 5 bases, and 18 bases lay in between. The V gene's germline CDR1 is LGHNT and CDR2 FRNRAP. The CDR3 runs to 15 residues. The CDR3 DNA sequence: TGTGCTAGTGGTATCCGAGCCAGGGTAAGTACTGAAGCTTTCTTT. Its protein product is CASGIRARVSTEAFF.

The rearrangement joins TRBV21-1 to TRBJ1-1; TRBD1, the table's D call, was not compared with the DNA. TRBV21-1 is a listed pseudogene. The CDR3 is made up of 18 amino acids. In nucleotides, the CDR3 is TGTGCCAGCAGCAATGATGGCCTCAACAGGGTACAGAACACTGAAGCTTTCTTT. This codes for CASSNDGLNRVQNTEAFF.

This CDR3 reads CASSPGTLPNQPQHF. The CDR3 DNA reads TGCGCCAGCAGCCCAGGGACCTTGCCCAATCAGCCCCAGCATTTT. The genes are TRBV5-1 and TRBJ1-5; perhaps TRBD1 as D (5 bases). From germline, CDR1 is SGHRS and CDR2 YFSETQ. Trimming shortened V by 4 bases and J by 3 bases, and 14 bases separated the two germline ends. CDR3 size: 15 residues.

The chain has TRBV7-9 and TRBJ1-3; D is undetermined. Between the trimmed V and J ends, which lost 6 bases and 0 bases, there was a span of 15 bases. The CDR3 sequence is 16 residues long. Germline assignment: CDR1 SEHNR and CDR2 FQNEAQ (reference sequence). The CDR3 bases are TGTGCCAGCAGTCCCAGTCAGCGTTCCTCTGGAAACACCATATATTTT. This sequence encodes CASSPSQRSSGNTIYF.

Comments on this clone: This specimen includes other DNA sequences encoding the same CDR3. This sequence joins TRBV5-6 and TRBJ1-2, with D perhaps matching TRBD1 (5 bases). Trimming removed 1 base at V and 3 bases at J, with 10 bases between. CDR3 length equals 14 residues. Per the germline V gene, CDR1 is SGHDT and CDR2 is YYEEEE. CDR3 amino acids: CASSLPSRDYGYTF. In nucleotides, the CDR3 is TGTGCCAGCAGCTTGCCGAGCAGGGACTATGGCTACACCTTC.

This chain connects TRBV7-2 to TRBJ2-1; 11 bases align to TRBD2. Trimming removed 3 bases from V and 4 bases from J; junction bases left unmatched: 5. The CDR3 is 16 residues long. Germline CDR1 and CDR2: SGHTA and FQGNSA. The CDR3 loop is CASSFLAGGLYNEQFF. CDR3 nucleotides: TGTGCCAGCAGCTTTCTAGCGGGGGGTCTGTACAATGAGCAGTTCTTC. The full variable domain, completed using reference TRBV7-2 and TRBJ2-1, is GAGVSQSPSNKVTEKGKDVELRCDPISGHTALYWYRQSLGQGLEFLIYFQGNSAPDKSGLPSDRFSAERTGGSVSTLTIQRTQQEDSAVYLCASSFLAGGLYNEQFFGPGTRLTVL.

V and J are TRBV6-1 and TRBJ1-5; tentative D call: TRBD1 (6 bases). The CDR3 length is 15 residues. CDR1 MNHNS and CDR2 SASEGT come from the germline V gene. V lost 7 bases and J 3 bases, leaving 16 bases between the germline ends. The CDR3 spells CASTDGQRINQPQHF. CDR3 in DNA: TGTGCCAGCACCGACGGACAGAGAATCAATCAGCCCCAGCATTTT.

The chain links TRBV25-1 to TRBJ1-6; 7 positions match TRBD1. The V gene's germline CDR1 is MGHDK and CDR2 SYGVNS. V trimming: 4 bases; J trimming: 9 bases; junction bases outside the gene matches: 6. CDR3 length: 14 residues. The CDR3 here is CASSAGGSSSPLHF. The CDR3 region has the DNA TGTGCCAGCAGTGCAGGGGGTAGTAGTTCACCCCTCCACTTT.